This paragraph reports one T cell receptor beta chain. This may come from a read error, since a much larger clone is one base off. Germline assignment: CDR1 DFQATT and CDR2 SNEGSKA (reference sequence). The CDR3 loop spans 15 amino acids. The source of the sample is a study of naive and memory T cell subsets. The SP2 primer and nested alpha and beta constant region primers amplified ligated cDNA in four rounds. TCRdb called the UMI-ligation and nested PCR reads again in MiXCR, with one record for every CDR3 protein. The sample lists fewer than 35,000 distinct CDR3 sequences; about 6.2% were seen once. Treatment given: skin biopsy from PPD injection site in Mantoux-positive individual. A UMI-containing oligonucleotide was joined by 3' ligation to the TCR cDNA template.

The gene calls are TRBV20-1 and TRBJ2-7, with D perhaps TRBD2 (6 bases). This sequence originates from an adult in good health. The sequences come from skin, collected from a tuberculin skin test site. CDR3 protein: CSARDRVAAVYVQYF. CDR3 bases: TGCAGTGCTAGAGATCGAGTAGCGGCGGTCTACGTGCAGTACTTC.